This T cell receptor beta chain originates from a study of T-cell memory formation after mild COVID-19. Study context: In these data, TCR clusters were largely donor specific.

Regarding this clonotype: Its target is unknown.

TCRdb fed the 5' RACE reads into MiXCR, producing one record per CDR3 protein. The sample shows about 88,000 distinct CDR3 sequences, 20% to 25% of them seen only once. Notes on the study in general: Contracting clones from day 15 to 85 showed balanced CD4/CD8; later expanders favored CD4+. Pre-infection memory carried some responding clones, suggesting that cross-reactive memory joined.

Germline V gene data show CDR1 as SQVTM and CDR2 as ANQGSEA. Trimming stripped 7 bases from V and 10 bases from J, with 14 bases between. The CDR3 runs 11 residues. The chain is built from TRBV29-1 and TRBJ2-1; D possibly corresponds to TRBD1 (6 bases). This receptor was obtained from a man in his late teens or twenties who had mild COVID-19 (a few samples of this study predate the infection). Cell type and time point are not known. The specimen sequenced was PBMCs or a T cell subset sorted from them (not recorded which). As DNA, the CDR3 is TGCAGCGGCCGTGGGGGCCGGGAGCAGTTCTTC. This sequence encodes CSGRGGREQFF.